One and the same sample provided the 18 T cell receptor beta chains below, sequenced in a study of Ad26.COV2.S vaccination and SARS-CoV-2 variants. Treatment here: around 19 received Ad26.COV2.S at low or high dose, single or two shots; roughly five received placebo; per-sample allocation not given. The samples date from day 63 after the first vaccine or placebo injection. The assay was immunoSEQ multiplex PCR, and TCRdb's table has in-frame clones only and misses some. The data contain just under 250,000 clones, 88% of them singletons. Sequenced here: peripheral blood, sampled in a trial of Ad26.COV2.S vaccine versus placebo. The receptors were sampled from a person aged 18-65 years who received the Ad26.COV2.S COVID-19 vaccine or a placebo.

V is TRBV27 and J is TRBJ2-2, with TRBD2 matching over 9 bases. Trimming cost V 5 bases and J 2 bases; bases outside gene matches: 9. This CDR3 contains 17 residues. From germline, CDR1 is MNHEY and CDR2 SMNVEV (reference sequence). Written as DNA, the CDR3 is TGTGCCAGCAGTACCTATAGCGGGGGAAGAAACACCGGGGAGCTGTTTTTT. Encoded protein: CASSTYSGGRNTGELFF.

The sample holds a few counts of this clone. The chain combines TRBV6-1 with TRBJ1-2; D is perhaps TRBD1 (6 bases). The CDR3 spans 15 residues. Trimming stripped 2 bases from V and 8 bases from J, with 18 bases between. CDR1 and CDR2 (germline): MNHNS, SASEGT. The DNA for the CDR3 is TGTGCCAGCAGTGAACCAGTAAACAGGGAAAGGGGCTACACCTTC. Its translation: CASSEPVNRERGYTF.

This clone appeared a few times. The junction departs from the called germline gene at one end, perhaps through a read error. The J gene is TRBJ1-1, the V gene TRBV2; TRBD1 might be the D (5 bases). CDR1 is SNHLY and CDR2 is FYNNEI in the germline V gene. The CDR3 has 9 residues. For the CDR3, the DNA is TGTGCCAGCAGTCAGGGACGGGAATTT. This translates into CASSQGREF. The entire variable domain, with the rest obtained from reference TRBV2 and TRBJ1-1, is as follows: EPEVTQTPSHQVTQMGQEVILRCVPISNHLYFYWYRQILGQKVEFLVSFYNNEISEKSEIFDDQFSVERPDGSNFTLKIRSTKLEDSAMYFCASSQGREFGQGTRLTVV.

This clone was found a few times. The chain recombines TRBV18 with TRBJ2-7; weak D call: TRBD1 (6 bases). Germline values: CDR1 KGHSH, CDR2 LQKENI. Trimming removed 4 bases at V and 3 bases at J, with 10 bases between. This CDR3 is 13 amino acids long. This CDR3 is CASSRDTNYEQYF. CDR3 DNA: TGTGCCAGCTCACGGGACACAAACTACGAGCAGTACTTC.

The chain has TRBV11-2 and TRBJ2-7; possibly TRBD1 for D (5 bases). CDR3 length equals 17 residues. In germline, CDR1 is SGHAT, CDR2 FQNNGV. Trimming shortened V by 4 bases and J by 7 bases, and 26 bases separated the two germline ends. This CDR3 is CASSSGWVQGRVGEQYF. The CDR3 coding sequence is TGTGCCAGCAGCTCAGGATGGGTTCAGGGCCGCGTGGGGGAGCAGTACTTC.

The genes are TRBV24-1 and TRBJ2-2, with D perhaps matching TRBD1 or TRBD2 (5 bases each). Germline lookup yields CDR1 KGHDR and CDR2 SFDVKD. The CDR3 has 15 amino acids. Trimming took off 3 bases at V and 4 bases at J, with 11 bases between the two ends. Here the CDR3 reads CATSDPGRVTGELFF. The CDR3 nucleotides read TGTGCCACCAGTGATCCGGGACGGGTCACCGGGGAGCTGTTTTTT.

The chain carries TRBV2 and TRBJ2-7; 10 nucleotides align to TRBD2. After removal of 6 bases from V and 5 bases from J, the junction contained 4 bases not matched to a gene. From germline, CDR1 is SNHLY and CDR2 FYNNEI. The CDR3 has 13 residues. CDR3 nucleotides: TGTGCCAGCAGAGGGCTAGCGGGAGACGAGCAGTACTTC. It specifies CASRGLAGDEQYF.

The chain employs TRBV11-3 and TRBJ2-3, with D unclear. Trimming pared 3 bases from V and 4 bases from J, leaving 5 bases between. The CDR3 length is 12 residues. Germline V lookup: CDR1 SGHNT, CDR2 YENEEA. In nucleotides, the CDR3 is TGTGCCAGCAGCTTCTCGGCAGATACGCAGTATTTT. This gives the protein CASSFSADTQYF.

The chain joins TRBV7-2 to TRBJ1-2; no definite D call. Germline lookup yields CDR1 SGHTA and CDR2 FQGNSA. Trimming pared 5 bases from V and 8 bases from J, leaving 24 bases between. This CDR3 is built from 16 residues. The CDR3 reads CASSLPVGTSTMGYTF. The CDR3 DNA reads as TGTGCCAGCAGCCTCCCGGTGGGCACCTCCACAATGGGCTACACCTTC. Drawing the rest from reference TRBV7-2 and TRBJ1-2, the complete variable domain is GAGVSQSPSNKVTEKGKDVELRCDPISGHTALYWYRQSLGQGLEFLIYFQGNSAPDKSGLPSDRFSAERTGGSVSTLTIQRTQQEDSAVYLCASSLPVGTSTMGYTFGSGTRLTVV.

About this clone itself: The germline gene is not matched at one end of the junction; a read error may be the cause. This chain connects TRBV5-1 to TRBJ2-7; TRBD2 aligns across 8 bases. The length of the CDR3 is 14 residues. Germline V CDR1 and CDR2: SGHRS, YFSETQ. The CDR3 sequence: CASSLVGTLAGATF. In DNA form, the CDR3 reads TGCGCCAGCAGCTTGGTAGGGACCCTAGCGGGTGCCACGTTC.

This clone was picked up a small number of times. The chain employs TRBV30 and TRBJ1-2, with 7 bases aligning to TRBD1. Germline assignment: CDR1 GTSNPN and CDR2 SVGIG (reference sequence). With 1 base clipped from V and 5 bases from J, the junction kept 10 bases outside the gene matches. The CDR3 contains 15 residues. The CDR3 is CAWSADRAGSYGYTF. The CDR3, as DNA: TGTGCCTGGAGTGCCGACAGGGCAGGGTCGTATGGCTACACCTTC. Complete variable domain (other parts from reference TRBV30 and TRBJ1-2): SQTIHQWPATLVQPVGSPLSLECTVEGTSNPNLYWYRQAAGRGLQLLFYSVGIGQISSEVPQNLSASRPQDRQFILSSKKLLLSDSGFYLCAWSADRAGSYGYTFGSGTRLTVV.

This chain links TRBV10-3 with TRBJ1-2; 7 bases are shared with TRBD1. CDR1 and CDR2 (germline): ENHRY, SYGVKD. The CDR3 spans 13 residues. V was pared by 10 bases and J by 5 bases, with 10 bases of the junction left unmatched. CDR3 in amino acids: CATTRDRGYGYTF. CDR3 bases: TGTGCCACGACTCGGGACAGAGGGTATGGCTACACCTTC.

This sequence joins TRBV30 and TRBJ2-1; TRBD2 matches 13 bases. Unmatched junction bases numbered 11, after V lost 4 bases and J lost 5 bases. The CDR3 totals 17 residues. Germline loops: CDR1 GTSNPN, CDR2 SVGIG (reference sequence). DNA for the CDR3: TGTGCCTGGAATAGACTAGCGGGAGGCTCTTCTCACAATGAGCAGTTCTTC. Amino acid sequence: CAWNRLAGGSSHNEQFF.

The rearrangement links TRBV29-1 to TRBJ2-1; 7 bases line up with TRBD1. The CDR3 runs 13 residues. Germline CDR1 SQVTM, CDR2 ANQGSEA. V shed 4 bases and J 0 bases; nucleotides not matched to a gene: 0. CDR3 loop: CSVAGGSYNEQFF. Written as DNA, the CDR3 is TGCAGCGTTGCAGGGGGCTCCTACAATGAGCAGTTCTTC.

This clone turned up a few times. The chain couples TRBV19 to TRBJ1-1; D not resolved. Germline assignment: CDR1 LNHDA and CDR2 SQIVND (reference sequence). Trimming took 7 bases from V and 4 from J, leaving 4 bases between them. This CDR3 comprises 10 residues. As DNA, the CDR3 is TGTGCCAGTAAGGGCACTGAAGCTTTCTTT. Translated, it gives CASKGTEAFF.

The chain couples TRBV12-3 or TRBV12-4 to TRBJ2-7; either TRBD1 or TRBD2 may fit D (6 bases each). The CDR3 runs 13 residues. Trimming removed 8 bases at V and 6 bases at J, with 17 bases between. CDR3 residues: CASLRGQGGEQYF. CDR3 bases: TGTGCCAGCCTACGGGGGCAGGGCGGCGAGCAGTACTTC.

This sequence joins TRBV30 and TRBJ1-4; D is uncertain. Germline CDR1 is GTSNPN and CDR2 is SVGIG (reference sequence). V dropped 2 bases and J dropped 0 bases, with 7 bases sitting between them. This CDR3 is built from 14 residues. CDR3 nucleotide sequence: TGTGCCTGGAGTTTGGAGGCAACTAATGAAAAACTGTTTTTT. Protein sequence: CAWSLEATNEKLFF.

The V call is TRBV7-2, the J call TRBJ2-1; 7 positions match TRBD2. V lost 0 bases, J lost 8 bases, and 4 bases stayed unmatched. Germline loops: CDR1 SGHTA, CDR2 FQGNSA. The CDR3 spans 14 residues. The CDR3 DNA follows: TGTGCCAGCAGCTTAGCGGGGGGGAGGGATGAGCAGTTCTTC. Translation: CASSLAGGRDEQFF.